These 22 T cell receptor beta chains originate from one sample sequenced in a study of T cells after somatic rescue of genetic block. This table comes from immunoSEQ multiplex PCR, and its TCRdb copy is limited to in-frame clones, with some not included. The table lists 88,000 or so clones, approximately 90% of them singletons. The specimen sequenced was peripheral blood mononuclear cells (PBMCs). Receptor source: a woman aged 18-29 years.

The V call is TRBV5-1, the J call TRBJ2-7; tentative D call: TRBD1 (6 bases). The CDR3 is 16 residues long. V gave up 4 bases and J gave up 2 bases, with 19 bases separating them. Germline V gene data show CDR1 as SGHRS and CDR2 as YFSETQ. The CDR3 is CASSPPSGHLPYEQYF. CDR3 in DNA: TGCGCCAGCAGCCCACCCTCGGGACACCTCCCCTACGAGCAGTACTTC.

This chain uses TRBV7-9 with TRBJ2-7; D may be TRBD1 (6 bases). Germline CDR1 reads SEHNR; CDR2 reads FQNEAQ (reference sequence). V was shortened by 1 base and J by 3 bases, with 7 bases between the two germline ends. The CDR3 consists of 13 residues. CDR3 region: CASSLGDNYEQYF. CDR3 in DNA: TGTGCCAGCAGCTTAGGGGACAACTACGAGCAGTACTTC.

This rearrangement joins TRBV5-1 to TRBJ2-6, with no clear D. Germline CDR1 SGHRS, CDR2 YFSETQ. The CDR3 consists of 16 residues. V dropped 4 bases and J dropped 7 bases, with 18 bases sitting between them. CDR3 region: CASSSSSAGQANVLTF. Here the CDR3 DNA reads TGCGCCAGCAGCAGCAGCTCAGCCGGCCAAGCCAACGTCCTGACTTTC.

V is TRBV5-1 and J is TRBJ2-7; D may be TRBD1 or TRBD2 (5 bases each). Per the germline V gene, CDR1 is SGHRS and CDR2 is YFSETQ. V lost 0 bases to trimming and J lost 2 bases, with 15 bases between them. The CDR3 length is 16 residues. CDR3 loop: CASSLGVGQEAYEQYF. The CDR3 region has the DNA TGCGCCAGCAGCTTGGGCGTGGGGCAGGAGGCCTACGAGCAGTACTTC.

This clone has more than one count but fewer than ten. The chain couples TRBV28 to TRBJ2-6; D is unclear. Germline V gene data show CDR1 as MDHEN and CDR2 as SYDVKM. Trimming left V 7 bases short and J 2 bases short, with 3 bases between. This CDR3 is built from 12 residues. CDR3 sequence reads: CASMAGANVLTF. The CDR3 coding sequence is TGTGCCAGCATGGCTGGGGCCAACGTCCTGACTTTC.

Written as DNA, the CDR3 is TGTGCCAGCAGTACCGACAGCTATGGCTACACCTTC. Translated: CASSTDSYGYTF. This sequence joins TRBV6-5 and TRBJ1-2; maybe TRBD1 (5 bases). The V end lost 5 bases, the J end lost 4 bases, and 8 bases lay between the germline ends. CDR3 length: 12 residues. Germline V gene sequence: CDR1 MNHEY, CDR2 SVGAGI.

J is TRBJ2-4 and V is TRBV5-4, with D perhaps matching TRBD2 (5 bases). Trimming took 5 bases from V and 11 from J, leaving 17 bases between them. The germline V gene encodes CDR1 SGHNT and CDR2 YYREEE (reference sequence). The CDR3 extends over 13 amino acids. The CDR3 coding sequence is TGTGCCAGCAGTTCCCCCCTTAAAGCGGTTCAGTACTTC. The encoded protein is CASSSPLKAVQYF.

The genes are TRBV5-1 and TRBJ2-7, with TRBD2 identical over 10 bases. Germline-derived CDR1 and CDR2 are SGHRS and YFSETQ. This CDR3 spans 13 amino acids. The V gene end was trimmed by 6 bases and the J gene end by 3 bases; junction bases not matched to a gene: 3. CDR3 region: CASTGLADYEQYF. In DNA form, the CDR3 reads TGCGCCAGCACTGGACTAGCGGACTACGAGCAGTACTTC.

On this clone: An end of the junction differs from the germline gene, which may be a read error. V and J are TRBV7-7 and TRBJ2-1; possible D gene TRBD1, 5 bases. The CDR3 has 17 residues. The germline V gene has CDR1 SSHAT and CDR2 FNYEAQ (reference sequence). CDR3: CASSLGRGLGGVNEQFF. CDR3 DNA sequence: TGTGCTAGCAGCTTAGGAAGGGGCTTAGGCGGAGTGAATGAGCAGTTCTTC.

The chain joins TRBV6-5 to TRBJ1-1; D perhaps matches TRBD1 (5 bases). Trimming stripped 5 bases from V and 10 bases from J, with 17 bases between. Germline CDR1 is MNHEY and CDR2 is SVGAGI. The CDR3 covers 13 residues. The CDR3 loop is CASSISGTMRAFF. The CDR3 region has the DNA TGTGCCAGCAGTATTTCCGGGACTATGCGAGCTTTCTTT.

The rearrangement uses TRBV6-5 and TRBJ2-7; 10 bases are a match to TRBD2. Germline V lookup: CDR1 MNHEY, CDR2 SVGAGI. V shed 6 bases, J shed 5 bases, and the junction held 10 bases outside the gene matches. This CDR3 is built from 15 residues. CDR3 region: CASSQSGTSAHEQYF. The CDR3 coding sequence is TGTGCCAGCAGCCAATCCGGGACTAGCGCCCACGAGCAGTACTTC.

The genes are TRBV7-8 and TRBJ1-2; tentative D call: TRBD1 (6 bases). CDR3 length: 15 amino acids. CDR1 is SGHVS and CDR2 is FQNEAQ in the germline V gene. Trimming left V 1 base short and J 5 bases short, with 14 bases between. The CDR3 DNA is TGTGCCAGCAGCTTAGAGGGGGGCTTTTCGTATGGCTACACCTTC. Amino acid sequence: CASSLEGGFSYGYTF.

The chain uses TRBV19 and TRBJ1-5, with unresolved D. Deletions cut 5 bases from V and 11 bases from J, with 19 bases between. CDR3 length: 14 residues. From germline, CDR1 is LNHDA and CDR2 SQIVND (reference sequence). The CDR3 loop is CASSPSPGGRAQHF. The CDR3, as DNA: TGTGCCAGTAGTCCCAGTCCCGGCGGTAGAGCCCAGCATTTT.

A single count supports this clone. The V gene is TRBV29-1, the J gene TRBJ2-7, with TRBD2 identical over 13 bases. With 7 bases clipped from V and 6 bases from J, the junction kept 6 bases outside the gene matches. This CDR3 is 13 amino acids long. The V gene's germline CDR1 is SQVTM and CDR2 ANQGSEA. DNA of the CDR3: TGCAGCGCTACTAGCGGGAGGGCCGCCGAGCAGTACTTC. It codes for CSATSGRAAEQYF.

CDR3 region: CASSPTGQSLTEAFF. CDR3 nucleotides: TGTGCCAGCAGTCCAACGGGACAGAGTCTCACTGAAGCTTTCTTT. The chain recombines TRBV28 with TRBJ1-1; TRBD1 matches 7 bases. J gave up 4 bases and V 5 bases, and 10 bases lay outside the gene matches. The CDR3 sequence is 15 residues long. The germline CDR1 and CDR2 sequences are MDHEN and SYDVKM.

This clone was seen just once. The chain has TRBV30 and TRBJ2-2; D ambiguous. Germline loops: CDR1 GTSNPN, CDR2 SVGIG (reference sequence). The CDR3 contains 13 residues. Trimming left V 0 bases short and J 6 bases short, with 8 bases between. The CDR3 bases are TGTGCCTGGAGTGTACGTGGGGCCGGGGAGCTGTTTTTT. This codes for CAWSVRGAGELFF.

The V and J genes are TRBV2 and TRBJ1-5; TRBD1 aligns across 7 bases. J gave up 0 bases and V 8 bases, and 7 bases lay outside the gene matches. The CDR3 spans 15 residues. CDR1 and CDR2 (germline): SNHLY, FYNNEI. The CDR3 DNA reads TGTGCCAGCCGCAGACAGGGAAATAGCAATCAGCCCCAGCATTTT. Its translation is CASRRQGNSNQPQHF.

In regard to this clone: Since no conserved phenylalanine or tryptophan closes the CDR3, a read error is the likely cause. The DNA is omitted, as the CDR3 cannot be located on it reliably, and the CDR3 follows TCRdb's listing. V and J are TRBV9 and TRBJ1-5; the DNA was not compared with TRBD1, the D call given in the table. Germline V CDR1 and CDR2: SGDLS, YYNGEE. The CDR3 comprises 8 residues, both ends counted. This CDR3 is CASSEGTK.

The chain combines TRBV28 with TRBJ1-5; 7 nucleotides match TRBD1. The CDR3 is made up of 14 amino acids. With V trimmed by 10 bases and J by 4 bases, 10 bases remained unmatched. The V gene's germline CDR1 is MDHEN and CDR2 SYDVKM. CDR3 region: CATTLDRVNQPQHF. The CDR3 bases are TGTGCCACCACCTTAGACAGGGTTAATCAGCCCCAGCATTTT.

The CDR3 DNA is TGTGCCAGCAGTTCTCCACTCACAGATACGCAGTATTTT. Residues: CASSSPLTDTQYF. The V and J genes are TRBV28 and TRBJ2-3; D ambiguous. This CDR3 contains 13 residues. Germline V gene sequence: CDR1 MDHEN, CDR2 SYDVKM. V dropped 4 bases and J dropped 2 bases, with 7 bases sitting between them.

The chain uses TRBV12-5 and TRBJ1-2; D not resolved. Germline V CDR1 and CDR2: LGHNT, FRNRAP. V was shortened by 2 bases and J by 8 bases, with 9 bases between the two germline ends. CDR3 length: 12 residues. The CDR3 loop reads CASGLPISGYTF. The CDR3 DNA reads TGTGCTAGTGGTTTGCCCATAAGCGGCTACACCTTC.

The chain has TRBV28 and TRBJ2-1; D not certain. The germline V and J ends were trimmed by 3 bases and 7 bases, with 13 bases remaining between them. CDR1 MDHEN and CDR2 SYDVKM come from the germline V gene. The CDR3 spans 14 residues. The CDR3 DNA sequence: TGTGCCAGCAGTTTTCTTCCCCCGTATAATGAGCAGTTCTTC. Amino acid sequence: CASSFLPPYNEQFF.